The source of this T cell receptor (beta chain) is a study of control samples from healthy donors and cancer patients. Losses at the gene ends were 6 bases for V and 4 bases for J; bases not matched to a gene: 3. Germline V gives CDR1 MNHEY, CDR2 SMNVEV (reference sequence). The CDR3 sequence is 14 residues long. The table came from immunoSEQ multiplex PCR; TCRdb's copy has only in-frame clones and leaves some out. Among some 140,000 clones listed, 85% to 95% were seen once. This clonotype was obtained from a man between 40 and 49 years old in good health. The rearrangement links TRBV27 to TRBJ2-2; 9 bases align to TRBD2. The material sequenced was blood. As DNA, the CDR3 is TGTGCCAGCAGACCTAGCGGGACCACCGGGGAGCTGTTTTTT. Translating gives CASRPSGTTGELFF.